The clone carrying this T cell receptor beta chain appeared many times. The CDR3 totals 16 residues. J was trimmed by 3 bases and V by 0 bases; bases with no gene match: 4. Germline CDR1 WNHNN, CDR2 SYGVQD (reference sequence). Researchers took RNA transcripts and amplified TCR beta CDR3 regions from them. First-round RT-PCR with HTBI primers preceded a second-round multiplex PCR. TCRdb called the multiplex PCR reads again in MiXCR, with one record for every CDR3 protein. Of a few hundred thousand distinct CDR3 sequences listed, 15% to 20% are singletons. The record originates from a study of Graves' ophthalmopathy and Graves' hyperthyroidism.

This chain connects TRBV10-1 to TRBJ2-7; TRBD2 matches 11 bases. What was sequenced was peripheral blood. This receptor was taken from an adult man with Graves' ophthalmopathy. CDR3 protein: CASSESGTSGLYEQYF. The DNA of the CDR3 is TGCGCCAGCAGTGAGTCCGGGACTAGCGGTCTCTACGAGCAGTACTTC.